These 15 T cell receptor beta chains came from one sample sequenced in a study of OX40 agonist ivuxolimab in advanced cancers. The table came from immunoSEQ multiplex PCR; TCRdb's copy has only in-frame clones and leaves some out. The data hold 55,000 to 70,000 clones, with roughly four fifths observed a single time. The source was CD4+ or CD8+ T cells sorted from blood, collected in a trial of the OX40 agonist ivuxolimab. These TCRs come from an adult with an advanced solid tumor such as melanoma, head and neck, liver or kidney cancer.

The chain has TRBV19 and TRBJ1-5; no firm D call. Germline CDR1 and CDR2: LNHDA and SQIVND (reference sequence). The CDR3 is 14 amino acids. The V and J ends lost 6 bases and 3 bases respectively, with 12 bases between them. The CDR3 spells CASRYRGNNQPQHF. CDR3 nucleotides: TGTGCCAGTAGGTACCGGGGTAACAATCAGCCCCAGCATTTT.

This clone was found once. The chain employs TRBV4-1 and TRBJ2-7, with D perhaps TRBD2 (5 bases). This CDR3 region has 16 residues. Germline V gives CDR1 MGHRA, CDR2 YSYEKL. With 0 bases removed from V and 3 bases from J, the gap between germline ends came to 15 bases. The CDR3: CASSQEEVVRGYEQYF. In DNA form, the CDR3 reads TGCGCCAGCAGCCAAGAAGAGGTAGTCCGGGGCTACGAGCAGTACTTC.

The chain joins TRBV10-1 to TRBJ2-3; D not resolved. The CDR3 consists of 14 residues. Trimming cost V 4 bases and J 4 bases, with 12 bases left between them. In germline, CDR1 is WNHNN, CDR2 SYGVQD (reference sequence). The CDR3 protein is CASSGYLLSDTQYF. The CDR3, as DNA: TGCGCCAGCAGTGGATACCTTTTATCAGATACGCAGTATTTT.

The J gene is TRBJ1-2, the V gene TRBV6-5; D may be TRBD1 (5 bases). Germline CDR1 and CDR2: MNHEY and SVGAGI. V was trimmed by 4 bases and J by 4 bases, leaving 13 bases between them. This CDR3 comprises 14 residues. The CDR3 DNA is TGTGCCAGCAGTTCCCCGGGGGGAGCCTATGGCTACACCTTC. It codes for CASSSPGGAYGYTF.

This chain connects TRBV9 to TRBJ2-6; 8 bases map to TRBD1. Germline lookup yields CDR1 SGDLS and CDR2 YYNGEE. V was clipped by 2 bases and J by 0 bases; unmatched bases: 10. This CDR3 is built from 19 residues. The DNA for the CDR3 is TGTGCCAGCAGCGTCGCCTTGGACAGGGTCAGCTCTGGGGCCAACGTCCTGACTTTC. This encodes CASSVALDRVSSGANVLTF.

The chain carries TRBV29-1 and TRBJ2-1; TRBD2 matches at 16 bases. The V segment lost 6 bases and the J segment 3 bases; nucleotides outside the gene matches: 8. The CDR3 is made up of 17 amino acids. The germline CDR1 and CDR2 sequences are SQVTM and ANQGSEA. CDR3 sequence: CSVPGLAGGLFYNEQFF. In nucleotides, the CDR3 is TGCAGCGTCCCGGGACTAGCGGGGGGGCTTTTCTACAATGAGCAGTTCTTC.

The gene calls are TRBV6-5 and TRBJ1-2; the D is unclear. This CDR3 has 13 residues. Trimming shortened V by 8 bases and J by 4 bases, and 14 bases separated the two germline ends. The V gene's germline CDR1 is MNHEY and CDR2 SVGAGI. The CDR3 sequence: CASFERGSYGYTF. The CDR3 nucleotides are TGTGCCAGCTTTGAGCGGGGTAGCTATGGCTACACCTTC.

V and J are TRBV28 and TRBJ1-2; D is undetermined. The CDR3 covers 15 residues. Trimming stripped 4 bases from V and 7 bases from J, with 19 bases between. In germline, CDR1 is MDHEN, CDR2 SYDVKM. CDR3 sequence: CASSSPSGPSPGYTF. Here the CDR3 DNA reads TGTGCCAGCAGTTCCCCCTCCGGACCCTCTCCTGGCTACACCTTC.

The gene calls are TRBV29-1 and TRBJ2-1, with TRBD2 identical over 8 bases. The germline CDR1 and CDR2 sequences are SQVTM and ANQGSEA. The trim removed 7 bases at V and 3 bases at J, leaving 8 bases unmatched. The CDR3 is made up of 14 amino acids. DNA for the CDR3: TGCAGCGCCCCGGGGGGGAGCGGCTACAATGAGCAGTTCTTC. It is translated as CSAPGGSGYNEQFF.

The chain combines TRBV15 with TRBJ2-1; 14 positions match TRBD2. V shed 9 bases, J shed 6 bases, and the junction held 13 bases outside the gene matches. Germline V gene data show CDR1 as LNHNV and CDR2 as YYDKDF (reference sequence). The CDR3 contains 17 residues. The CDR3 spells CATLRVGTSGSSNEQFF. The DNA for the CDR3 is TGTGCCACTCTCAGAGTGGGGACTAGCGGGAGCTCCAATGAGCAGTTCTTC.

V and J are TRBV11-3 and TRBJ2-2; TRBD1 is a possible D gene (6 bases). V lost 3 bases and J lost 1, with 9 bases in between. CDR3 size: 15 residues. Germline V gene data show CDR1 as SGHNT and CDR2 as YENEEA. The CDR3 coding sequence is TGTGCCAGCAGCTTTGAGACAGGGAACACCGGGGAGCTGTTTTTT. As protein: CASSFETGNTGELFF.

The chain recombines TRBV27 with TRBJ1-2; D perhaps matches TRBD1 (6 bases). Germline CDR1 reads MNHEY; CDR2 reads SMNVEV (reference sequence). The CDR3 has 12 amino acids. Between the trimmed V and J ends, which lost 6 bases and 8 bases, there was a span of 13 bases. The CDR3 here is CASSRWGHGYTF. The CDR3 nucleotides are TGTGCCAGCAGCCGGTGGGGGCACGGCTACACCTTC.

The chain employs TRBV6-5 and TRBJ1-5; 12 bases fit TRBD1. Germline V gene sequence: CDR1 MNHEY, CDR2 SVGAGI. The junction had 9 bases not matched to a gene; V was cut back by 8 bases and J by 7 bases. The CDR3 covers 15 residues. The CDR3 spells CASAPGQGAGQPQHF. The CDR3, as DNA: TGTGCCAGCGCTCCGGGACAGGGGGCTGGACAGCCCCAGCATTTT.

The chain is built from TRBV27 and TRBJ1-1; TRBD1 matches at 7 bases. CDR3 length: 16 residues. V shed 0 bases, J shed 3 bases, and the junction held 7 bases outside the gene matches. Germline loops: CDR1 MNHEY, CDR2 SMNVEV (reference sequence). DNA of the CDR3: TGTGCCAGCAGTTTATCGAAAGGGGGCGCGTACACTGAAGCTTTCTTT. Encoded protein: CASSLSKGGAYTEAFF.

The chain uses TRBV7-9 and TRBJ2-6; 13 positions match TRBD2. Trimming at V came to 4 bases and at J to 0 bases, leaving 6 bases not matched to a gene. The germline V gene encodes CDR1 SEHNR and CDR2 FQNEAQ (reference sequence). The length of the CDR3 is 19 residues. CDR3 coding DNA: TGTGCCAGCAGCTGGAGACTAGCGGGAGGCCCCTCTGGGGCCAACGTCCTGACTTTC. It encodes CASSWRLAGGPSGANVLTF.